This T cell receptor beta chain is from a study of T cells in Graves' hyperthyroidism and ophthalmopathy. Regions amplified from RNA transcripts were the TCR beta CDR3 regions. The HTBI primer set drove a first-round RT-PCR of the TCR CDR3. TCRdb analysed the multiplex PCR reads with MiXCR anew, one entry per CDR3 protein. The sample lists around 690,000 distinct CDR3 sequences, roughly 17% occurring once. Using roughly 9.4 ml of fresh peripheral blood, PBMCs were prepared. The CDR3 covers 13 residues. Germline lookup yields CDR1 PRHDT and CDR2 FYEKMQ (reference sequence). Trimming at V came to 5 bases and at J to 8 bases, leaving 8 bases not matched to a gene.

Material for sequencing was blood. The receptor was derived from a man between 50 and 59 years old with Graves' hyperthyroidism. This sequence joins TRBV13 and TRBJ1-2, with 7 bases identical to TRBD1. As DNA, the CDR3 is TGTGCCAGCAGCAATACAGGGGAGGGAGGCTACACCTTC. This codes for CASSNTGEGGYTF.